The clone carrying this TCR beta chain was seen many times. Antigen unknown. Every patient had bone marrow sampled while the disease was active. The data stem from a study of read filtering for tumor transcriptome and immune sequencing. Study-level results: The CD138-negative fraction was mixed bone marrow immune cells, not pure T cells.

Molecular barcoded adaptors covering alpha/delta and beta/gamma chains were used on roughly 400 ng RNA. TCRdb used MiXCR to reprocess the reads, holding one entry per CDR3 protein. This table holds about 27,000 distinct CDR3 sequences, roughly 14% found once. Trimming stripped 0 bases from V and 3 bases from J, with 13 bases between. The germline gives CDR1 SGHRS, CDR2 YFSETQ. CDR3 size: 15 residues. The TCR was taken from a donor at least 40 years old with multiple myeloma. Specimen: a population of CD138-negative cells sorted from bone marrow. V usage is TRBV5-1 and J usage is TRBJ2-7; D is possibly TRBD1 (5 bases). The CDR3: CASSLESRVVYEQYF. The CDR3 coding sequence is TGCGCCAGCAGCTTGGAGTCCAGGGTGGTCTACGAGCAGTACTTC.